The 10 T cell receptor beta chains below were found in one sample sequenced in a study of blood T cell repertoires in COVID-19. Using immunoSEQ multiplex PCR, the repertoire was profiled, and TCRdb retains in-frame clones only, with some absent. This sample has about 400,000 clones, with about 90% found just once. Sequenced input: PBMCs or T cells enriched from blood (not recorded which). These receptors came from a young woman who had recovered from COVID-19.

The chain combines TRBV6-5 with TRBJ1-5; TRBD1 is a possible D gene (5 bases). Per germline, CDR1 MNHEY and CDR2 SVGAGI. The CDR3 runs 14 residues. The germline V and J ends were trimmed by 8 bases and 0 bases, with 11 bases remaining between them. The CDR3 DNA sequence: TGTGCCAGCGGGGGAGGAGGTAGCAATCAGCCCCAGCATTTT. The encoded protein is CASGGGGSNQPQHF.

The genes are TRBV6-5 and TRBJ2-3, with no clear D. With 6 bases removed from V and 6 bases from J, the gap between germline ends came to 19 bases. The length of the CDR3 is 15 residues. Germline-derived CDR1 and CDR2 are MNHEY and SVGAGI. The CDR3 spells CASSAYPQPRDTQYF. Here the CDR3 DNA reads TGTGCCAGCAGCGCCTACCCCCAGCCTAGGGATACGCAGTATTTT.

This chain links TRBV28 with TRBJ1-5, with D uncertain. The CDR3 totals 15 residues. Trimming took 5 bases from V and 3 from J, leaving 14 bases between them. Germline V CDR1 and CDR2: MDHEN, SYDVKM. The CDR3 sequence is CASSHGRQLNQPQHF. In DNA, the CDR3 is TGTGCCAGCAGTCACGGGAGGCAGCTCAATCAGCCCCAGCATTTT.

This chain links TRBV13 with TRBJ1-2, with D maybe TRBD1 (5 bases). Per germline, CDR1 PRHDT and CDR2 FYEKMQ (reference sequence). The CDR3 is 15 amino acids. V shed 0 bases and J shed 2 bases, with 10 bases lying between them. CDR3 residues: CASSLGAGPNYGYTF. The CDR3 DNA is TGTGCCAGCAGCTTAGGGGCGGGGCCGAACTATGGCTACACCTTC.

The chain has TRBV12-3 or TRBV12-4 and TRBJ1-1, with D unresolved. This CDR3 has 12 residues. Trimming left V 0 bases short and J 6 bases short, with 5 bases between. CDR3 loop: CASSLARAEAFF. The CDR3 DNA is TGTGCCAGCAGTTTAGCGCGGGCTGAAGCTTTCTTT.

The CDR3 DNA reads TGTGCCAGCAGGAACAGACAGGGGGGGACTGAAGCTTTCTTT. This encodes CASRNRQGGTEAFF. The J gene is TRBJ1-1, the V gene TRBV28, with 9 bases matching TRBD1. The CDR3 is made up of 14 amino acids. Germline V gene lookup returns CDR1 MDHEN and CDR2 SYDVKM. V gave up 6 bases and J gave up 5 bases; unmatched junction bases: 7.

This clone has more than one count but fewer than ten. The chain has TRBV9 and TRBJ1-4; perhaps TRBD1 as D (5 bases). CDR3 length: 15 residues. V lost 2 bases, J lost 5 bases, and 13 bases lay in between. The germline CDR1 and CDR2 sequences are SGDLS and YYNGEE. The CDR3 DNA is TGTGCCAGCAGCGTTGGGGGAGGCAAGAATGAAAAACTGTTTTTT. Translated, it gives CASSVGGGKNEKLFF.

This chain uses TRBV28 with TRBJ1-3, with D perhaps matching TRBD1 (6 bases). In germline, CDR1 is MDHEN, CDR2 SYDVKM. Trimming cost V 6 bases and J 3 bases, with 12 bases left between them. The CDR3 length is 14 residues. DNA of the CDR3: TGTGCCAGCAGCTCCAGGGGTTTTGGAAACACCATATATTTT. Its translation is CASSSRGFGNTIYF.

This chain connects TRBV19 to TRBJ2-3; 8 nucleotides align to TRBD1. The CDR3 runs to 16 residues. Germline V gives CDR1 LNHDA, CDR2 SQIVND (reference sequence). The J segment lost 1 base and the V segment lost 5 bases, leaving 8 bases of the junction unmatched. The CDR3, as DNA: TGTGCCAGTAGTTCGGCAGGACAGGGCGGCACAGATACGCAGTATTTT. Encoded protein: CASSSAGQGGTDTQYF. Based on the CDR3 plus reference TRBV19 and TRBJ2-3, the full variable domain is DGGITQSPKYLFRKEGQNVTLSCEQNLNHDAMYWYRQDPGQGLRLIYYSQIVNDFQKGDIAEGYSVSREKKESFPLTVTSAQKNPTAFYLCASSSAGQGGTDTQYFGPGTRLTVL.

This chain connects TRBV15 to TRBJ1-5; 8 bases fit TRBD1. The germline gives CDR1 LNHNV, CDR2 YYDKDF (reference sequence). The V segment lost 1 base and the J segment 0 bases; nucleotides outside the gene matches: 5. The CDR3 has 17 amino acids. Written as DNA, the CDR3 is TGTGCCACCAGCAGAGCGAGACAGGGGAATAGCAATCAGCCCCAGCATTTT. It encodes CATSRARQGNSNQPQHF.